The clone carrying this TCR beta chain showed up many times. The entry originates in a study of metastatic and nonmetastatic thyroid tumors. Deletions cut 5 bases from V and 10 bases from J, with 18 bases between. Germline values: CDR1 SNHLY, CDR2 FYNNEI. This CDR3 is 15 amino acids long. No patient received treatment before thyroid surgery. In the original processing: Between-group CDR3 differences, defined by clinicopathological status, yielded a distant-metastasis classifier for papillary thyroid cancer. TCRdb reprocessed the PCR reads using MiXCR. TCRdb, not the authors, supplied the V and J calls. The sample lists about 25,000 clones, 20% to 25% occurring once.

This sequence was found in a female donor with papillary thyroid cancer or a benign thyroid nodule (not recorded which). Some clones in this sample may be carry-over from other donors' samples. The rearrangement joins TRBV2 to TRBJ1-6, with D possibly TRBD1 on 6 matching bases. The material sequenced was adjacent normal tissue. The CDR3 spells CASSQGSGSGSPLHF. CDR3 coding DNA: TGTGCCAGCAGTCAGGGGTCGGGGAGCGGGTCACCCCTCCACTTT.